What follows are 21 T cell receptor beta chains derived from one specimen sequenced in a study of glioma-infiltrating T cells. TCR alpha and beta CDR3 regions were amplified from RNA using iRepertoire nested multiplex PCR. Each CDR3 protein is one row after TCRdb ran MiXCR on the multiplex PCR reads. This table has around 350,000 distinct CDR3 sequences, less than 50% appearing once. The material sequenced was glioma tissue, nonneoplastic brain tissue, or PBMCs (not recorded which). These receptors were taken from a human donor with low-grade glioma or glioblastoma, undergoing nonglioma brain surgery, or in good health (not recorded which).

A note on this clonotype: One end of the junction is discordant with germline, which a read error may explain. The chain has TRBV6-2 or TRBV6-3 and TRBJ2-1; TRBD2 might be the D (5 bases). Germline V gives CDR1 MNHEY, CDR2 SVGEGT. CDR3 size: 18 residues. The CDR3 is CTSRKLAPPGYPDNEQFF. As DNA, the CDR3 is TGTACCAGCAGGAAATTAGCGCCCCCCGGCTATCCAGACAATGAGCAGTTCTTC.

This clonotype was observed many times. The rearrangement links TRBV7-2 to TRBJ2-5, with D possibly being TRBD1 (6 bases). V lost 4 bases, J lost 5 bases, and 17 bases lay in between. This CDR3 has 15 amino acids. The germline gives CDR1 SGHTA, CDR2 FQGNSA. The CDR3 nucleotides read TGTGCCAGCAGCTCGTCGACAGGTCTTGGGGAGACCCAGTACTTC. Its protein is CASSSSTGLGETQYF.

This clonotype has just one count. Just one base apart from a much larger clone, this may be a read error. The chain joins TRBV25-1 to TRBJ1-1; D perhaps matches TRBD1 (6 bases). V lost 5 bases and J 2 bases, leaving 12 bases between the germline ends. The CDR3 length is 14 residues. Looked up from germline, CDR1 is MGHDK and CDR2 is SYGVNS. CDR3 DNA sequence: TGTGCCAGCAGTAACGACAGGATTAACACTGAAGCTTTCTTT. Its protein is CASSNDRINTEAFF.

This clonotype has a handful of counts. The CDR3 here is CASSLAATAYEQYF. The CDR3, as DNA: TGTGCCAGCAGCTTAGCTGCAACGGCCTACGAGCAGTACTTC. The chain links TRBV7-2 to TRBJ2-7; D is uncertain. The CDR3 has 14 residues. Looked up from germline, CDR1 is SGHTA and CDR2 is FQGNSA. V was cut by 0 bases and J by 2 bases, with 8 bases left in between. The full variable domain, in which reference TRBV7-2 and TRBJ2-7 provide the parts outside the CDR3, is GAGVSQSPSNKVTEKGKDVELRCDPISGHTALYWYRQSLGQGLEFLIYFQGNSAPDKSGLPSDRFSAERTGGSVSTLTIQRTQQEDSAVYLCASSLAATAYEQYFGPGTRLTVT.

The V and J genes are TRBV6-2 or TRBV6-3 and TRBJ2-3, with D possibly being TRBD1 or TRBD2 (6 bases each). The CDR3 has 15 amino acids. The ends were cut back, 6 bases at V and 4 bases at J, with 17 bases in the middle. Germline CDR1 reads MNHEY; CDR2 reads SVGEGT. CDR3 in amino acids: CASSVRGATADTQYF. The CDR3 coding sequence is TGTGCCAGCAGCGTAAGGGGGGCGACGGCAGATACGCAGTATTTT.

This clonotype was seen more than once but under ten times. The chain joins TRBV28 to TRBJ2-7; TRBD1 aligns across 8 bases. This CDR3 spans 14 amino acids. Trimming removed 6 bases from V and 2 bases from J; junction bases left unmatched: 6. Germline CDR1 MDHEN, CDR2 SYDVKM. CDR3 protein: CASSAGTGTYEQYF. The CDR3 coding sequence is TGTGCCAGCAGCGCTGGGACAGGCACCTACGAGCAGTACTTC.

Points on this clonotype: With a much larger clone just one base away, this may be a read error. Here the CDR3 reads CASGEGGEIYGYTF. CDR3 DNA sequence: TGTGCCAGCGGTGAAGGGGGGGAAATCTATGGCTACACCTTC. This rearrangement joins TRBV6-1 to TRBJ1-2, with a possible D match to TRBD1 (6 bases). This CDR3 has 14 amino acids. Germline V gives CDR1 MNHNS, CDR2 SASEGT.

Regarding this clonotype: A read error may be the cause here, since a much bigger clone is one base away. The V gene is TRBV6-6, the J gene TRBJ2-3; 8 bases map to TRBD1. This CDR3 comprises 16 residues. J was trimmed by 1 base and V by 6 bases; bases with no gene match: 9. The germline V gene has CDR1 MNHNY and CDR2 SVGAGI (reference sequence). CDR3 in DNA: TGTGCCAGCAGCTCTGACAGGGGCCTATGCACAGATACGCAGTATTTT. It codes for CASSSDRGLCTDTQYF.

With respect to this clonotype: The final CDR3 position lacks the conserved phenylalanine or tryptophan, pointing to a likely read error. The chain couples TRBV28 to TRBJ1-2; D is ambiguous. V lost 8 bases, J lost 4 bases, and 8 bases lay in between. The CDR3 sequence is 11 residues long. Germline V CDR1 and CDR2: MDHEN, SYDVKM. The CDR3: CASRTVYGYTI. In nucleotides, the CDR3 is TGTGCCAGCCGCACGGTCTATGGCTACACCATC.

The chain is built from TRBV7-2 and TRBJ2-3; D gene ambiguous. The V gene's germline CDR1 is SGHTA and CDR2 FQGNSA. Trimming removed 2 bases from V and 3 bases from J, with 15 bases in between. CDR3 size: 16 residues. The CDR3 sequence is CASSLRTGRITDTQYF. The CDR3 nucleotides are TGTGCCAGCAGCTTAAGAACGGGCAGGATTACAGATACGCAGTATTTT.

CDR3 protein: CASSSTGWGYSYNEQFF. The CDR3 DNA reads as TGTGCCAGCAGCTCAACGGGGTGGGGTTACTCCTACAATGAGCAGTTCTTC. This rearrangement joins TRBV7-3 to TRBJ2-7; a possible D gene is TRBD2 (5 bases). Judging by the DNA end, TRBJ2-1 fits better; the J call may be wrong. The CDR3 contains 17 residues. Germline values: CDR1 SGHTA, CDR2 FQGTGA.

Concerning this clonotype itself: Since a much larger clone is just one base distant, this may be a read error. In DNA, the CDR3 is TGTGCCAGCAGTCCTGGACAGTGTCTTTCCAAAAACATTCAGTACTTC. Amino acid sequence: CASSPGQCLSKNIQYF. This chain connects TRBV27 to TRBJ2-4, with a possible D match to TRBD1 (6 bases). The V end was cut by 5 bases, the J end by 2 bases, with 16 bases between. The CDR3 covers 16 residues. The germline V gene has CDR1 MNHEY and CDR2 SMNVEV (reference sequence).

This clonotype was seen only a few times. The chain couples TRBV20-1 to TRBJ1-5; 7 bases map to TRBD1. Germline loops: CDR1 DFQATT, CDR2 SNEGSKA (reference sequence). The length of the CDR3 is 13 residues. V lost 4 bases and J lost 5; bases outside the gene matches: 5. The CDR3: CSATGTADQPQHF. In DNA form, the CDR3 reads TGCAGTGCTACAGGGACAGCTGATCAGCCCCAGCATTTT.

As for this clonotype: This clone may be a read error of a much larger clone one base away. This chain links TRBV28 with TRBJ2-3; perhaps TRBD2 as D (5 bases). The V gene lost 10 bases and the J gene lost 10 bases, with 27 bases spanning the gap. The germline V gene has CDR1 MDHEN and CDR2 SYDVKM. This CDR3 region has 15 residues. CDR3 loop: CATSRGLELADAQYF. The CDR3 DNA is TGTGCCACCAGCAGAGGGTTAGAGTTGGCGGATGCGCAGTATTTT.

This chain joins TRBV6-1 and TRBJ2-2, with TRBD2 as a possible D gene (5 bases). Germline CDR1 MNHNS, CDR2 SASEGT. CDR3 size: 14 residues. Trimming shortened V by 8 bases and J by 2 bases, and 12 bases separated the two germline ends. The chain's CDR3 is CASSKLVNTGELFF. For the CDR3, the DNA is TGTGCCAGCTCTAAACTAGTAAACACCGGGGAGCTGTTTTTT.

A word on this clonotype: This sequence may be a read error, since a much larger clone differs from it by one base. The rearrangement joins TRBV20-1 to TRBJ1-1, with TRBD1 as a possible D gene (5 bases). The CDR3 is made up of 14 amino acids. Germline V gene data show CDR1 as DFQATT and CDR2 as SNEGSKA (reference sequence). V lost 1 base and J lost 6, with 15 bases in between. The CDR3 DNA is TGCAGTGCTAGAGGAACCGGCAGGGACGCTGAAGCTTTCTTT. It yields the protein CSARGTGRDAEAFF.

The chain couples TRBV4-3 to TRBJ1-1, with D unresolved. The germline V gene encodes CDR1 LGHNA and CDR2 YSLEER. The germline V and J ends were trimmed by 0 bases and 4 bases, with 9 bases remaining between them. The CDR3 runs to 14 residues. CDR3: CASSQDQYSTEAFF. CDR3 sequence (DNA): TGCGCCAGCAGCCAAGATCAATATAGCACTGAAGCTTTCTTT.

The chain carries TRBV4-1 and TRBJ1-2; 8 nucleotides agree with TRBD1. CDR1 is MGHRA, CDR2 YSYEKL, per germline. Germline trimming cut 1 base from V and 2 bases from J; bases unmatched to any gene: 3. CDR3 length equals 15 residues. Here the CDR3 reads CASSQGQGANYGYTF. Written as DNA, the CDR3 is TGCGCCAGCAGCCAAGGCCAGGGGGCGAACTATGGCTACACCTTC.

The V gene is TRBV12-5, the J gene TRBJ2-1; maybe TRBD2 (7 bases). CDR1 is LGHNT, CDR2 FRNRAP, per germline. V was cut by 3 bases and J by 12 bases, with 21 bases left in between. The CDR3 is 15 amino acids. This chain's CDR3 is CASGLSTGRGDVQFF. CDR3 nucleotides: TGTGCTAGTGGTTTATCCACAGGGAGGGGGGATGTGCAGTTCTTC.

This clonotype was picked up a small number of times. V is TRBV20-1 and J is TRBJ2-7; either TRBD1 or TRBD2 may supply D (6 bases each). Trimming shortened V by 6 bases and J by 5 bases, and 20 bases separated the two germline ends. Germline V lookup: CDR1 DFQATT, CDR2 SNEGSKA (reference sequence). CDR3 length: 14 amino acids. CDR3 protein: CSAALGGLLDEQYF. CDR3 coding DNA: TGCAGTGCGGCCCTCGGGGGCCTGTTGGACGAGCAGTACTTC.

This clonotype was counted between two and nine times. The chain employs TRBV18 and TRBJ2-5; D not resolved. V lost 0 bases, J lost 4 bases, and 6 bases lay in between. CDR3 length: 13 residues. Per germline, CDR1 KGHSH and CDR2 LQKENI. CDR3 region: CASSPPSSETQYF. Written as DNA, the CDR3 is TGTGCCAGCTCACCACCTTCGTCAGAGACCCAGTACTTC.